This entry lists 6 T cell receptor beta chains sequenced from one sample in a study of blood T cell repertoires in COVID-19. The data were produced by immunoSEQ multiplex PCR, yet TCRdb's version contains in-frame clones alone and is incomplete. The sample contains about 360,000 clones, about 87% of which appear only once. Sequencing input: peripheral blood. These receptors were taken from a human donor in a cohort sampled during active COVID-19.

This CDR3 is CASSPTGSNYGYTF. The CDR3 region has the DNA TGTGCCAGCTCACCGACAGGATCTAACTATGGCTACACCTTC. J is TRBJ1-2 and V is TRBV18; D may be TRBD1 (6 bases). The germline V gene encodes CDR1 KGHSH and CDR2 LQKENI. The CDR3 is 14 amino acids. V shed 3 bases and J shed 0 bases, with 8 bases lying between them.

The chain is built from TRBV24-1 and TRBJ2-3; tentatively, D is TRBD2 (5 bases). This CDR3 region has 15 residues. The germline gives CDR1 KGHDR, CDR2 SFDVKD. Trimming stripped 6 bases from V and 7 bases from J, with 19 bases between. CDR3 loop: CATSIPRPGIYTQYF. CDR3 nucleotides: TGTGCCACCAGTATACCGCGCCCGGGGATCTATACGCAGTATTTT.

The count of this clone is one. The chain couples TRBV19 to TRBJ2-7; D perhaps matches TRBD1 (6 bases). Germline V gives CDR1 LNHDA, CDR2 SQIVND (reference sequence). There are 14 residues in the CDR3. Trimming stripped 5 bases from V and 6 bases from J, with 17 bases between. The CDR3 protein is CASSPRGGGGEQYF. The CDR3 coding sequence is TGTGCCAGTAGTCCCAGGGGTGGTGGTGGCGAGCAGTACTTC.

This clone has a single count. This chain uses TRBV2 with TRBJ2-3; 9 bases fit TRBD2. The V gene end was trimmed by 4 bases and the J gene end by 0 bases; junction bases not matched to a gene: 5. Per germline, CDR1 SNHLY and CDR2 FYNNEI. This CDR3 spans 16 amino acids. Here the CDR3 DNA reads TGTGCCAGCAGTGGGGGGGGACTAGCCAGCACAGATACGCAGTATTTT. Amino acids: CASSGGGLASTDTQYF.

This clone was counted between two and nine times. This chain uses TRBV7-6 with TRBJ2-1, with 8 bases matching TRBD2. This CDR3 has 15 amino acids. CDR1 and CDR2 from the germline V gene are SGHVS and FNYEAQ. V gave up 5 bases and J gave up 1 base; unmatched junction bases: 4. The CDR3 is CASSLGLASYNEQFF. CDR3 nucleotide sequence: TGTGCCAGCAGCCTAGGACTAGCTTCCTACAATGAGCAGTTCTTC. The full variable domain, its missing parts supplied by reference TRBV7-6 and TRBJ2-1, is GAGVSQSPRYKVTKRGQDVALRCDPISGHVSLYWYRQALGQGPEFLTYFNYEAQQDKSGLPNDRFSAERPEGSISTLTIQRTEQRDSAMYRCASSLGLASYNEQFFGPGTRLTVL.

This rearrangement joins TRBV10-2 to TRBJ2-7, with 10 bases lining up with TRBD2. The J segment lost 3 bases and the V segment lost 2 bases, leaving 13 bases of the junction unmatched. CDR3 length: 18 residues. Germline assignment: CDR1 WSHSY and CDR2 SAAADI. As DNA, the CDR3 is TGCGCCAGCAGTGAGGGAGGCGGGACTAGCGCGGCGAGCTACGAGCAGTACTTC. Translation: CASSEGGGTSAASYEQYF.